This T cell receptor beta chain was captured in a study of cytotoxic CD8 clonotypes in ibrutinib-treated CLL. This clone was counted once. Germline V gene data show CDR1 as MGHRA and CDR2 as YSYEKL. CDR3 length equals 19 residues. Unmatched junction bases numbered 11, after V lost 0 bases and J lost 3 bases. Clones were sequenced by immunoSEQ multiplex PCR, and TCRdb holds only the in-frame ones, with some missing. Here the sample spans tens of thousands of clones, about half being singletons. The sample in question was PBMCs, obtained before ibrutinib treatment. This clonotype was sampled from a human donor with chronic lymphocytic leukemia. This rearrangement joins TRBV4-1 to TRBJ2-5; 12 bases fit TRBD1. CDR3 protein: CASSQETGTGGAGEETQYF. CDR3 DNA: TGCGCCAGCAGCCAAGAAACAGGGACAGGGGGCGCAGGGGAAGAGACCCAGTACTTC.